The entry below describes one TCR beta chain. This record belongs to a study of OX40 agonist ivuxolimab in advanced cancers. Whole-study context: The eligibility criteria allowed prior anti-PD-1, anti-PD-L1 or anti-CTLA-4 therapy, and approximately 38% had some. Partial response was recorded in three patients: one hepatocellular carcinoma and two cutaneous melanoma cases.

Some clones are missing from TCRdb's copy, which holds only in-frame ones; the method was immunoSEQ multiplex PCR. The sample carries under 20,000 clones, 77% recorded once. The CDR3 contains 14 residues. The germline V gene has CDR1 MDHEN and CDR2 SYDVKM. The V and J ends lost 6 bases and 1 base respectively, with 12 bases between them. The clonotype originates from an adult with an advanced solid tumor such as melanoma, head and neck, liver or kidney cancer. The chain is built from TRBV28 and TRBJ1-2; tentative D call: TRBD1 (5 bases). The sample in question was CD4+ or CD8+ T cells sorted from blood, obtained in a trial of the OX40 agonist ivuxolimab. CDR3 DNA: TGTGCCAGCAGGCTCCCGGGGCTTAACTATGGCTACACCTTC. This codes for CASRLPGLNYGYTF.